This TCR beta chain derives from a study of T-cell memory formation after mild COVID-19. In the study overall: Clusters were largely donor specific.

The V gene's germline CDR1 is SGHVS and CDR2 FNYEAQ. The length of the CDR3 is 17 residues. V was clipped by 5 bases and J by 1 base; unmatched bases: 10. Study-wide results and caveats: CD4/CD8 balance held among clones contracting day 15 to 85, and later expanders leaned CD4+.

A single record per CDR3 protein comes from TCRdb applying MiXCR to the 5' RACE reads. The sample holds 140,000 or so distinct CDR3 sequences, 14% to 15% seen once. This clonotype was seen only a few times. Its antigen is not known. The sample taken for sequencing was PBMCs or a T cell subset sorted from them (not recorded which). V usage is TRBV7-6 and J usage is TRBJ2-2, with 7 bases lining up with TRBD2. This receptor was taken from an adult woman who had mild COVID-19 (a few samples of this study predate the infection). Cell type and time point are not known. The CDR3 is CASSLQASGVNTGELFF. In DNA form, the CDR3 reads TGTGCCAGCAGCCTCCAAGCTAGCGGAGTGAACACCGGGGAGCTGTTTTTT.